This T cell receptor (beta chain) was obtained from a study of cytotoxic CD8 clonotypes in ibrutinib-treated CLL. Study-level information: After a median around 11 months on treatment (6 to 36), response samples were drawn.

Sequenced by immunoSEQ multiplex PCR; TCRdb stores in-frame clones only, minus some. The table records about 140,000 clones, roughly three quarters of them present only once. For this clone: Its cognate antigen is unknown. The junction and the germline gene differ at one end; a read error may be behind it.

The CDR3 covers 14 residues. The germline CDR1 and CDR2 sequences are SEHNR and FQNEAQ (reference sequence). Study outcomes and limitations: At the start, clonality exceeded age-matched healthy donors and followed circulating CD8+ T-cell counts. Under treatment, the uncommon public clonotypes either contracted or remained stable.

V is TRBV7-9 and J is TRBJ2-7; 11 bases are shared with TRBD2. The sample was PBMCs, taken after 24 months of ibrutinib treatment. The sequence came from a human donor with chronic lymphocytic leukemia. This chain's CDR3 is CASSLAGGPYEQYF. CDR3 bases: TGTGCCAGCAGCCTAGCGGGGGGCCCCTACGAGCAGTACTTC.